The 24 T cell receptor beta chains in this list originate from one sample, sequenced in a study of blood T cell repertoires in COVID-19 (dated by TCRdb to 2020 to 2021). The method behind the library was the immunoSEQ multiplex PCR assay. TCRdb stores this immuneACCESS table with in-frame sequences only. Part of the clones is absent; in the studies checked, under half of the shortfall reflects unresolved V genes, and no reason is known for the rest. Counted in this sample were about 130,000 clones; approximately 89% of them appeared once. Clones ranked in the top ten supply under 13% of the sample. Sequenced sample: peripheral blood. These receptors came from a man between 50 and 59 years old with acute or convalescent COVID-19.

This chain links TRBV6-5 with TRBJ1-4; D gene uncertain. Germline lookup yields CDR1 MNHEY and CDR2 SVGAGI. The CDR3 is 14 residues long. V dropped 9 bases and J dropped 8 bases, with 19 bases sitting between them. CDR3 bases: TGTGCCAGGGATGGGGAGGCAGTAGGAGAAAAACTGTTTTTT. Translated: CARDGEAVGEKLFF.

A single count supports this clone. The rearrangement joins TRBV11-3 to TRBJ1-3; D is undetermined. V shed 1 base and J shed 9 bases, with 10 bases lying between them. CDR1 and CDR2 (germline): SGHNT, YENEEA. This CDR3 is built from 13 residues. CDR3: CASSLAEETTIYF. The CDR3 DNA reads TGTGCCAGCAGCTTAGCAGAGGAAACCACCATATATTTT.

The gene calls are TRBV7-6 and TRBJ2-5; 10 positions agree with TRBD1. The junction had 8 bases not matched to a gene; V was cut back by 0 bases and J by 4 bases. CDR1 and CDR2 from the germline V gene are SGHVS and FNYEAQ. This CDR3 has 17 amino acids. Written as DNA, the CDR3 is TGTGCCAGCAGCTTAGCAGACCGACAGGGGGCAGGAGAGACCCAGTACTTC. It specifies CASSLADRQGAGETQYF.

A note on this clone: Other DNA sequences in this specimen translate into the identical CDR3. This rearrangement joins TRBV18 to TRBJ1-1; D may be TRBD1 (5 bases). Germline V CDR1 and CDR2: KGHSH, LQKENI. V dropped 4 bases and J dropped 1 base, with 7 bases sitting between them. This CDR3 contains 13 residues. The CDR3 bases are TGTGCCAGCTCACGGACACCGAACACTGAAGCTTTCTTT. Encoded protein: CASSRTPNTEAFF.

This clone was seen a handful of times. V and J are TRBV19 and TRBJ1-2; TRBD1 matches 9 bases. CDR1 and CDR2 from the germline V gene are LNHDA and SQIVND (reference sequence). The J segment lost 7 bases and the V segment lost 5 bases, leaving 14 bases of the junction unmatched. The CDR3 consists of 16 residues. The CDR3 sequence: CASSLTSDRGGRGYTF. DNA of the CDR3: TGTGCCAGTAGTCTAACTTCGGACAGGGGCGGACGTGGCTACACCTTC.

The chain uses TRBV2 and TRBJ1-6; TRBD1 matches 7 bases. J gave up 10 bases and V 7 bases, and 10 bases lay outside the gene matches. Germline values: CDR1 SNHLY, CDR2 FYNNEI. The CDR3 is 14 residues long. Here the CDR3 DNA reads TGTGCCAGCAACCCGGACAGGTGGAACTCACCCCTCCACTTT. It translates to CASNPDRWNSPLHF.

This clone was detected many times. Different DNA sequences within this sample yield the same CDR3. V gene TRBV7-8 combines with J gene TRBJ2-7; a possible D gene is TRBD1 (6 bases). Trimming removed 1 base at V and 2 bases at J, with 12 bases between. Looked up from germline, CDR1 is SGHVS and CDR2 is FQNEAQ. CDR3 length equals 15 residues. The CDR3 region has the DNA TGTGCCAGCAGCTTAGTGGGCAGGGGAGCCTACGAGCAGTACTTC. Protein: CASSLVGRGAYEQYF.

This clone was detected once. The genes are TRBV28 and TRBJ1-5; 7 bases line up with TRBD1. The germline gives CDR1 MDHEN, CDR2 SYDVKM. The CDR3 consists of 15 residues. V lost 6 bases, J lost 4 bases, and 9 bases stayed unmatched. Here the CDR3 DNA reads TGTGCCAGCAGAACCCGGGACAGAAGTAATCAGCCCCAGCATTTT. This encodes CASRTRDRSNQPQHF. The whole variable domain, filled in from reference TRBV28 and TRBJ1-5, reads DVKVTQSSRYLVKRTGEKVFLECVQDMDHENMFWYRQDPGLGLRLIYFSYDVKMKEKGDIPEGYSVSREKKERFSLILESASTNQTSMYLCASRTRDRSNQPQHFGDGTRLSIL.

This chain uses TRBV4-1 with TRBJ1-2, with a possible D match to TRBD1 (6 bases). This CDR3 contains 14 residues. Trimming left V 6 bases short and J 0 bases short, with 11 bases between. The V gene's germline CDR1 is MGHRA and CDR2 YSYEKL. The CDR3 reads CASSGPGANYGYTF. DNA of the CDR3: TGCGCCAGCAGTGGACCAGGGGCTAACTATGGCTACACCTTC.

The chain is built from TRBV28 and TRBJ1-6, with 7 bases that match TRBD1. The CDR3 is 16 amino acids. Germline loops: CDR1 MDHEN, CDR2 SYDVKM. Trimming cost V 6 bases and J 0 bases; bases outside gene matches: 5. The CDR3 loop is CASSRRGLSYNSPLHF. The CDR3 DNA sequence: TGTGCCAGCAGCCGTAGGGGGCTCTCCTATAATTCACCCCTCCACTTT.

CDR3 nucleotides: TGCGCCAGCAACCGACAGGGGACGGGAGATACGCAGTATTTT. The encoded protein is CASNRQGTGDTQYF. The rearrangement links TRBV5-1 to TRBJ2-3; 8 bases are a match to TRBD1. This CDR3 region has 14 residues. The ends lost 6 bases at V and 5 bases at J; junction bases unmatched: 8. Germline-derived CDR1 and CDR2 are SGHRS and YFSETQ.

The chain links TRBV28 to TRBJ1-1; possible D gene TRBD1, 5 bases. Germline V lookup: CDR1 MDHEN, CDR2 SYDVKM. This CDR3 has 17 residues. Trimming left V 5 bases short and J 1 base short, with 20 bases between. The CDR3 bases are TGTGCCAGCAGTCTCCCCAAAGGGGTATTGGGGAACACTGAAGCTTTCTTT. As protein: CASSLPKGVLGNTEAFF.

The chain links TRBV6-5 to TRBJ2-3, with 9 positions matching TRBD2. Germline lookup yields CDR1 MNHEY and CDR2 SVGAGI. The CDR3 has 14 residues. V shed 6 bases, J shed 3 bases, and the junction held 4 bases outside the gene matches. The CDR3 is CASSSSGGTDTQYF. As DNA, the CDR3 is TGTGCCAGCAGCTCCAGCGGGGGGACAGATACGCAGTATTTT.

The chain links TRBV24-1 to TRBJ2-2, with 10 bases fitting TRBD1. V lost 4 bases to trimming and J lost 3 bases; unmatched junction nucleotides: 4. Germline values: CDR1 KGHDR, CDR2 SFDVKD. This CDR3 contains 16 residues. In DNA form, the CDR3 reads TGTGCCACCAGTGACACGGGACAGGGGTACACCGGGGAGCTGTTTTTT. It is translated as CATSDTGQGYTGELFF.

CDR3 sequence: CASSGDTGGQYF. The DNA for the CDR3 is TGTGCCAGCAGCGGCGACACCGGAGGGCAGTACTTC. This sequence joins TRBV2 and TRBJ2-7, with D tentatively TRBD2 (5 bases). V was shortened by 6 bases and J by 9 bases, with 15 bases between the two germline ends. CDR1 and CDR2 (germline): SNHLY, FYNNEI. The CDR3 sequence is 12 residues long.

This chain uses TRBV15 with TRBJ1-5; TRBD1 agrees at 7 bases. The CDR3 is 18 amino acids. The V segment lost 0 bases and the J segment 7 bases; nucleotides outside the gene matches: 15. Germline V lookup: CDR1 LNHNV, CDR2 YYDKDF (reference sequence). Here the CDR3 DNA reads TGTGCCACCAGCAGAGATCTGACAGGGAGGAGTGTTCGCCAGCCCCAGCATTTT. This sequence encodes CATSRDLTGRSVRQPQHF.

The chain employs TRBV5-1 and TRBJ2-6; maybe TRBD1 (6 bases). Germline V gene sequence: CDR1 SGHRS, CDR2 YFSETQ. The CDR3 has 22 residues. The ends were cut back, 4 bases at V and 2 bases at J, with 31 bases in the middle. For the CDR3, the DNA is TGCGCCAGCAGCCGATTGGCTATTAGTAGGACAGATCTAAGTGCTGGGGCCAACGTCCTGACTTTC. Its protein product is CASSRLAISRTDLSAGANVLTF.

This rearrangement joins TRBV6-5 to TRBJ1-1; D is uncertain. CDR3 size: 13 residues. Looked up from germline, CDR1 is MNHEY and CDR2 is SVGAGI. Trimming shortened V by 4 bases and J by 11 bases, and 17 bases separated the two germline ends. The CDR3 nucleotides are TGTGCCAGCAGTTCCCGGGAGGGAATAAACGCTTTCTTT. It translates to CASSSREGINAFF.

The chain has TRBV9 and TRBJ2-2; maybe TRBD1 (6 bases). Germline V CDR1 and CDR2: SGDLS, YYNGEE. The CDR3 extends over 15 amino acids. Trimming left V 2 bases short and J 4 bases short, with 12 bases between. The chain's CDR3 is CASSVGGFVTGELFF. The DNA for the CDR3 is TGTGCCAGCAGCGTTGGGGGCTTTGTCACCGGGGAGCTGTTTTTT.

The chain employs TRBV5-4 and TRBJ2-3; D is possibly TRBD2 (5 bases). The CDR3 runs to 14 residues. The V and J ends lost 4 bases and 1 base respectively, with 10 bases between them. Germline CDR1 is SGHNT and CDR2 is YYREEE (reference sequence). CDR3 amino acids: CASSQTTRTDTQYF. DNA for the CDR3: TGTGCCAGCAGCCAGACTACTCGCACAGATACGCAGTATTTT.

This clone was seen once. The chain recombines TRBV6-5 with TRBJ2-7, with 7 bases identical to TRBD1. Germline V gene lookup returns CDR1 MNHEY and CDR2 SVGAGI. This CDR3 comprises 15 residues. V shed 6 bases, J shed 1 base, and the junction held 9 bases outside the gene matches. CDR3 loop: CASSGYPTGSYEQYF. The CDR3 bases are TGTGCCAGCAGCGGTTACCCGACAGGGTCCTACGAGCAGTACTTC.

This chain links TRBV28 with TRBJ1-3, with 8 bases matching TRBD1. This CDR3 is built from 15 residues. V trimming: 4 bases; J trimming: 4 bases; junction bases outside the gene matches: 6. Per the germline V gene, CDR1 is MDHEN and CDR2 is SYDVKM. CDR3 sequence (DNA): TGTGCCAGCAGTTCTCAGGGGGCGCGGGGAAACACCATATATTTT. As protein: CASSSQGARGNTIYF.

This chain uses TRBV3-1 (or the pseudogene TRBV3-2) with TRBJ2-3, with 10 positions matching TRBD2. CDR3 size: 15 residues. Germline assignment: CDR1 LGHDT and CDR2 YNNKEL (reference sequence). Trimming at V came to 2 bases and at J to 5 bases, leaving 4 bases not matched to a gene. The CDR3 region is CASSQSLAGVDTQYF. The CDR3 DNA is TGTGCCAGCAGCCAATCTCTAGCGGGAGTAGATACGCAGTATTTT.

DNA of the CDR3: TGTGCCAGCAGCTTAGAGGCGGCAGGGGCATTGGAGCCCCAGCATTTT. Translating it yields CASSLEAAGALEPQHF. The gene calls are TRBV7-9 and TRBJ1-5; D might be TRBD1 (6 bases). This CDR3 spans 16 amino acids. V shed 1 base and J shed 8 bases, with 18 bases lying between them. Germline V CDR1 and CDR2: SEHNR, FQNEAQ (reference sequence). Variable domain in full (rest from reference TRBV7-9 and TRBJ1-5): DTGVSQNPRHKITKRGQNVTFRCDPISEHNRLYWYRQTLGQGPEFLTYFQNEAQLEKSRLLSDRFSAERPKGSFSTLEIQRTEQGDSAMYLCASSLEAAGALEPQHFGDGTRLSIL.